This T cell receptor (beta chain) originates from a study of T cells in Graves' hyperthyroidism and ophthalmopathy. Broader study findings: Ophthalmopathy, which appeared later, was predicted by the model a median 6.5 months before onset.

This clonotype appeared many times. Its antigen is not known. TCR beta CDR3 region amplification was performed from RNA transcripts. A first-round RT-PCR of the TCR CDR3 used the HTBI primer set. One entry per CDR3 protein results from TCRdb running MiXCR on the multiplex PCR reads. The repertoire holds about 420,000 distinct CDR3 sequences, with roughly 15% as singletons. Sequenced: blood. This receptor was taken from a woman aged 18-29 years with Graves' hyperthyroidism.

The CDR3 region has the DNA TGTGCCAGCAGTTTATGGGGCGGGGAGCGGAGCACAGATACGCAGTATTTT. Encoded protein: CASSLWGGERSTDTQYF. The gene calls are TRBV28 and TRBJ2-3; possible D gene TRBD2, 6 bases. The CDR3 spans 17 residues. The germline CDR1 and CDR2 sequences are MDHEN and SYDVKM. Trimming cost V 0 bases and J 0 bases, with 13 bases left between them.